The next 14 T cell receptor beta chains were all read from a single sample in a study of blood T cells in healthy people across ages. A sample-barcoded 5' primer and a J-beta primer mix were used in a second PCR of roughly 6 to 11 cycles. TCRdb re-analysed the 5' RACE reads in MiXCR, keeping a single row per CDR3 protein. This table holds about 1,800,000 distinct CDR3 sequences, 28% found once. Sequencing was carried out using blood. These receptors were obtained from a woman aged 25 to 39 in good health.

Points on this clonotype: One end of the junction is discordant with germline, which a read error may explain. This chain joins TRBV5-1 and TRBJ1-2; D is uncertain. CDR3 length equals 14 residues. The V gene's germline CDR1 is SGHRS and CDR2 YFSETQ. The CDR3 coding sequence is TGCGCCAGCAGCTTGGAAGTCCGGAGCTATGACTACACCTTC. Translated, it gives CASSLEVRSYDYTF.

This clonotype has just one count. The chain recombines TRBV28 with TRBJ1-4; the D gene is possibly TRBD1 (6 bases). Germline V gives CDR1 MDHEN, CDR2 SYDVKM. Trimming stripped 6 bases from V and 8 bases from J, with 16 bases between. The CDR3 length is 14 residues. The CDR3 loop reads CASRFWGRGEKLFF. DNA of the CDR3: TGTGCCAGCAGGTTTTGGGGCAGGGGCGAAAAACTGTTTTTT.

With regard to this clonotype: A much bigger clone sits one base away, suggesting this may be a read error. The rearrangement uses TRBV28 and TRBJ2-1, with D unresolved. V dropped 6 bases and J dropped 10 bases, with 16 bases sitting between them. Per the germline V gene, CDR1 is MDHEN and CDR2 is SYDVKM. The CDR3 extends over 13 amino acids. CDR3 sequence: CASRSHARNEQFF. CDR3 bases: TGTGCCAGCAGGTCCCACGCGCGTAACGAGCAGTTCTTC.

The chain couples TRBV6-1 to TRBJ2-7, with 7 positions matching TRBD1. Germline CDR1 and CDR2: MNHNS and SASEGT. The CDR3 runs 15 residues. Trimming took 3 bases from V and 0 from J; bases not matched to a gene: 5. The CDR3, as DNA: TGTGCCAGCAGTGACGGGGCAGGGGGCTCCTACGAGCAGTACTTC. Its protein product is CASSDGAGGSYEQYF.

About this clonotype itself: One junction end disagrees with the germline gene, perhaps due to a read error. The DNA for the CDR3 is TGCGCCAGCAGCTCCCCAGGGGGGACTAACTATGACTACACCTTC. Its translation: CASSSPGGTNYDYTF. The V call is TRBV5-1, the J call TRBJ1-2; 7 bases fit TRBD1. The CDR3 is 15 amino acids. Per the germline V gene, CDR1 is SGHRS and CDR2 is YFSETQ.

The table lists this clonotype with a few counts. V and J are TRBV12-3 or TRBV12-4 and TRBJ2-1; possibly TRBD1 for D (6 bases). The CDR3 spans 14 residues. V was shortened by 5 bases and J by 7 bases, with 15 bases between the two germline ends. CDR3: CASSSTGTMNEQFF. Here the CDR3 DNA reads TGTGCCAGCAGTAGCACCGGGACAATGAATGAGCAGTTCTTC.

This rearrangement joins TRBV6-5 to TRBJ1-5; maybe TRBD1 (6 bases). Germline V gene lookup returns CDR1 MNHEY and CDR2 SVGAGI. Between the trimmed V and J ends, which lost 7 bases and 7 bases, there was a span of 17 bases. This CDR3 is built from 14 residues. Here the CDR3 DNA reads TGTGCCAGCATCCCGCTTGAGGGGGGACAGCCCCAGCATTTT. Protein sequence: CASIPLEGGQPQHF.

This clonotype was found a few times. One end of the junction is discordant with germline, which a read error may explain. J is TRBJ1-1 and V is TRBV7-2; D is possibly TRBD1 (6 bases). Germline-derived CDR1 and CDR2 are SGHTA and FQGNSA. This CDR3 is built from 14 residues. CDR3 region: CASSLTGRNIEAFF. DNA for the CDR3: TGTGCCAGCAGCTTGACAGGACGTAACATTGAAGCTTTCTTT.

The table lists this clonotype with a few counts. This sequence joins TRBV10-3 and TRBJ2-3, with D possibly matching TRBD2 (6 bases). V was trimmed by 5 bases and J by 6 bases, leaving 18 bases between them. The CDR3 contains 15 residues. The germline CDR1 and CDR2 sequences are ENHRY and SYGVKD. The CDR3 sequence is CAISTSGGAGDTQYF. CDR3 coding DNA: TGTGCCATCAGTACATCGGGTGGGGCGGGGGATACGCAGTATTTT.

This clonotype occurred many times. The chain joins TRBV6-4 to TRBJ2-1, with D unresolved. Trimming stripped 6 bases from V and 7 bases from J, with 19 bases between. There are 15 residues in the CDR3. The V gene's germline CDR1 is MRHNA and CDR2 SNTAGT. In nucleotides, the CDR3 is TGTGCCAGCAGCAAGGGATTGGACCAGATTAATGAGCAGTTCTTC. It yields the protein CASSKGLDQINEQFF.

The chain joins TRBV7-2 to TRBJ1-6, with TRBD1 as a possible D gene (6 bases). Per germline, CDR1 SGHTA and CDR2 FQGNSA. The CDR3 is 15 amino acids. Trimming removed 4 bases at V and 4 bases at J, with 11 bases between. This CDR3 reads CASSSWTDYNSPLHF. CDR3 in DNA: TGTGCCAGCAGCTCCTGGACAGATTATAATTCACCCCTCCACTTT.

Notes on this clonotype: The junction departs from germline at one end; a sequencing error may be responsible. The V call is TRBV12-3 or TRBV12-4, the J call TRBJ1-5, with a tentative D call TRBD1 (5 bases). This CDR3 is 13 amino acids long. CDR3 nucleotides: TGTGCCAGCAGCGGGGGAAGCAATCAGACCCAGCATTTT. Its translation is CASSGGSNQTQHF.

This chain links TRBV20-1 with TRBJ2-5; 7 nucleotides line up with TRBD2. This CDR3 comprises 12 residues. V shed 3 bases and J 9 bases; nucleotides not matched to a gene: 7. CDR1 DFQATT and CDR2 SNEGSKA come from the germline V gene (reference sequence). For the CDR3, the DNA is TGCAGTGCTAGTTCTTTACGGGGGGCCCAGTACTTC. It is translated as CSASSLRGAQYF.

This clonotype was counted between two and nine times. A read error may explain this, as a much larger clone is one base away. The genes are TRBV7-2 and TRBJ2-7; 8 nucleotides agree with TRBD2. This CDR3 region has 14 residues. Looked up from germline, CDR1 is SGHTA and CDR2 is FQGNSA. The V and J ends lost 6 bases and 7 bases, in that order; junction bases with no gene match: 11. The CDR3 protein is CASSPSGSRIEQYF. CDR3 sequence (DNA): TGTGCCAGCAGTCCAAGCGGGAGTCGTATTGAGCAGTACTTC.